The rows below give T cell receptor beta chains drawn from one sample of a study of human T cells and chemical hapten exposure. TCRdb reprocessed the RACE reads via MiXCR and lists one record per CDR3 protein. In the table there are about 84,000 distinct CDR3 sequences, about 10% of which are singletons. The material sequenced was whole blood, taken in connection with sensitization to the hapten diphenylcyclopropenone (DPC). Receptor source: a woman in her forties or fifties with alopecia areata. Some clones in this sample may be carry-over from other donors' samples. Each CDR3 is given with its conserved first and last residue. The D gene is left open where the match is weak. Clone size is stated in some rows and not others, as once, few, many or a class when expanded.

>-|TRBV5-1|16|-|TRBJ1-5
TGCGCCAGCAGCTTGGGTAAGGACCCTAGCAATCAGCCCCAGCATTTT
CASSLGKDPSNQPQHF
>-|TRBV30|13|-|TRBJ1-3
TGTGCCGGAACAGACTACTCTGGAAACACCATATATTTT
CAGTDYSGNTIYF
>-|TRBV25-1|14|few|TRBJ2-2
TGTGCCAGCGGAAAGGACCGGGTGCGCGGGGAGCTGTTTTTT
CASGKDRVRGELFF
>TRBD1|TRBV29-1|13|-|TRBJ1-2
TGCAGCGTTGAAGTAGGCGGACAGGCTCGTCACACCTTC
CSVEVGGQARHTF
>-|TRBV5-1|14|-|TRBJ2-7
TGCGCCAGCAGCTTGGGGGCAGGGACCTACGAGCAGTACTTC
CASSLGAGTYEQYF
>TRBD1|TRBV20-1|14|many|TRBJ1-1
TGCAGTGCGGGACAGGGGTGGGAAGGCACTGAAGCTTTCTTT
CSAGQGWEGTEAFF
>TRBD2|TRBV10-2|14|many|TRBJ2-2
TGCGCCAGCAGAACTAGCGGGAGCACCGGGGAGCTGTTTTTT
CASRTSGSTGELFF
>-|TRBV3-1|16|few|TRBJ2-2
TGTGCCAGCAGCCAAGAACCCATACCGGAGACCGGGGAGCTGTTTTTT
CASSQEPIPETGELFF
>-|TRBV18|15|many|TRBJ1-1
TGTGCCAGCTCACCCCCAGGTACAGGGCAAACTGAAGCTTTCTTT
CASSPPGTGQTEAFF
>-|TRBV29-1|13|-|TRBJ1-2
TGCAGCGTTCCATCGGTAGGGAACTATGGCTACACCTTC
CSVPSVGNYGYTF
>-|TRBV9|16|many|TRBJ1-3
TGTGCCAGCAGCGTAGCGGGCAGCCTTTCTGGAAACACCATATATTTT
CASSVAGSLSGNTIYF
>-|TRBV6-5|13|-|TRBJ2-2
TGTGCCAGCACAAATGGGGCTACCGGGGAGCTGTTTTTT
CASTNGATGELFF
>TRBD1|TRBV20-1|13|many|TRBJ1-5
TGCAGTGCTAGAGAGCCAGGGGGTCAGCCCCAGCATTTT
CSAREPGGQPQHF
>TRBD2|TRBV3-1|16|few|TRBJ2-3
TGTGCCAGCAGCCCCCTGCGGGGGGCCACGACAGATACGCAGTATTTT
CASSPLRGATTDTQYF
>TRBD1|TRBV5-1|16|many|TRBJ2-1
TGCGCCAGCACAACAACCCGGGACAGTGTTCACAATGAGCAGTTCTTC
CASTTTRDSVHNEQFF
>TRBD1|TRBV30|13|few|TRBJ1-6
TGTGCCGGTACCGGGACAGATAATTCACCCCTCCACTTT
CAGTGTDNSPLHF
>-|TRBV29-1|16|-|TRBJ2-3
TGCAGCGTTGAATTGTTTGTGACTAGAAGCACAGATACGCAGTATTTT
CSVELFVTRSTDTQYF
>-|TRBV5-5|14|many|TRBJ2-3
TGTGCCAGCAGCCCGGACTTATTCACAGATACGCAGTATTTT
CASSPDLFTDTQYF
>-|TRBV29-1|11|many|TRBJ1-1
TGCAGCGTTAGTGGGTTCACTGAAGCTTTCTTT
CSVSGFTEAFF
>-|TRBV7-9|10|many|TRBJ2-5
TGTGCCAGCAGCCAGGAGACCCAGTACTTC
CASSQETQYF
>TRBD2|TRBV20-1|13|few|TRBJ2-2
TGCAGTGCTCCGGTAGCGGGAGTCGGGGAGCTGTTTTTT
CSAPVAGVGELFF
>-|TRBV7-9|12|-|TRBJ1-6
TGTGCCTGTTCAGAACATAATTCACCCCTCCACTTT
CACSEHNSPLHF
>-|TRBV19|14|few|TRBJ1-4
TGTGCCAGTAGTACGCGGACAGAAAATGAAAAACTGTTTTTT
CASSTRTENEKLFF
>-|TRBV18|15|few|TRBJ2-1
TGTGCCAGCTCCGGGGGCGGAGCATCCTACAATGAGCAGTTCTTC
CASSGGGASYNEQFF
>TRBD2|TRBV2|16|few|TRBJ2-1
TGTGCCAGCAGTGAATACGCGGGGGGGTTTTTAAATGAGCAGTTCTTC
CASSEYAGGFLNEQFF
>-|TRBV6-5|15|-|TRBJ1-1
TGTGCCAGCAGTTTTTCCCGTTACATGAACACTGAAGCTTTCTTT
CASSFSRYMNTEAFF
>TRBD2|TRBV5-6|15|-|TRBJ2-7
TGTGCCAGCAGCTTGCCCGGGACTAGCGGGACCGAGCAGTACTTC
CASSLPGTSGTEQYF
>-|TRBV29-1|16|few|TRBJ2-2
TGCAGCGTCACAAAACTCATTGGGGGAAAGGCCGGGGAGCTGTTTTTT
CSVTKLIGGKAGELFF
>-|TRBV29-1|13|few|TRBJ2-3
TGCAGCGCTAAACCACAGGGACCAGATACGCAGTATTTT
CSAKPQGPDTQYF